These 30 T cell receptor beta chains originate from one sample sequenced in a study of T cell responses to AZD1222 COVID-19 vaccine. Profiling relied on immunoSEQ multiplex PCR, and the TCRdb table lists in-frame clones only, not all of them. Among about 110,000 clones, approximately 94% were seen once, and the ten largest hold 2.9%. The sample in question was peripheral blood, obtained 28 days after the second AZD1222 dose. The receptors originated from an adult who received the AZD1222 COVID-19 vaccine.

The V gene is TRBV11-2, the J gene TRBJ2-1, with 7 nucleotides matching TRBD2. Germline trimming cut 5 bases from V and 5 bases from J; bases unmatched to any gene: 3. CDR1 is SGHAT, CDR2 FQNNGV, per germline. This CDR3 has 13 residues. Here the CDR3 DNA reads TGTGCCAGCAGCCTCCGGGGGGACAATGAGCAGTTCTTC. This codes for CASSLRGDNEQFF.

The chain recombines TRBV19 with TRBJ2-3; perhaps TRBD2 as D (5 bases). The ends were cut back, 6 bases at V and 6 bases at J, with 16 bases in the middle. CDR1 LNHDA and CDR2 SQIVND come from the germline V gene (reference sequence). The CDR3 contains 14 residues. As DNA, the CDR3 is TGTGCCAGTAGCCCTCACGGGGTGGGGGATACGCAGTATTTT. Residues: CASSPHGVGDTQYF.

The chain links TRBV29-1 to TRBJ2-1; the match to TRBD2 covers 7 bases. This CDR3 spans 13 amino acids. V lost 4 bases to trimming and J lost 9 bases; unmatched junction nucleotides: 9. Germline CDR1 and CDR2: SQVTM and ANQGSEA. The CDR3 coding sequence is TGCAGCGTTGTTTGGGGATCGGGAGGTGAGCAGTTCTTC. Residues: CSVVWGSGGEQFF.

The count of this clone is one. This chain links TRBV4-1 with TRBJ1-5; D is uncertain. Germline CDR1 MGHRA, CDR2 YSYEKL. The V gene lost 1 base and the J gene lost 1 base, with 8 bases spanning the gap. The CDR3 sequence is 15 residues long. Here the CDR3 reads CASSQGDNSNQPQHF. CDR3 bases: TGCGCCAGCAGCCAAGGTGATAACAGCAATCAGCCCCAGCATTTT.

As DNA, the CDR3 is TGCGCCAGCAGCTTGGCCGGAGTCTATGGCTACACCTTC. It translates to CASSLAGVYGYTF. This rearrangement joins TRBV5-1 to TRBJ1-2; D gene unclear. CDR1 is SGHRS and CDR2 is YFSETQ in the germline V gene. The V gene lost 0 bases and the J gene lost 4 bases, with 7 bases spanning the gap. This CDR3 spans 13 amino acids.

The chain joins TRBV19 to TRBJ1-1; 12 positions agree with TRBD1. Trimming cost V 5 bases and J 11 bases; bases outside gene matches: 12. Per germline, CDR1 LNHDA and CDR2 SQIVND (reference sequence). CDR3 length equals 15 residues. The CDR3: CASSPNPGTGGDAFF. CDR3 DNA sequence: TGTGCCAGTAGTCCTAATCCCGGGACAGGGGGCGATGCTTTCTTT.

The V and J genes are TRBV3-1 (or the pseudogene TRBV3-2) and TRBJ2-5; TRBD2 matches 16 bases. The junction had 1 base not matched to a gene; V was cut back by 4 bases and J by 5 bases. Germline V gene sequence: CDR1 LGHDT, CDR2 YNNKEL (reference sequence). The CDR3 consists of 15 residues. As DNA, the CDR3 is TGTGCCAGCAGCCCGGGACTAGCGGGAGGGGAGACCCAGTACTTC. Translated, it gives CASSPGLAGGETQYF.

The chain has TRBV6-5 and TRBJ2-7; 7 bases agree with TRBD1. Looked up from germline, CDR1 is MNHEY and CDR2 is SVGAGI. Losses at the gene ends were 2 bases for V and 2 bases for J; bases not matched to a gene: 6. There are 15 residues in the CDR3. CDR3 loop: CASSYLPGQTYEQYF. For the CDR3, the DNA is TGTGCCAGCAGTTACCTCCCGGGACAGACCTACGAGCAGTACTTC.

This chain uses TRBV3-1 (or the pseudogene TRBV3-2) with TRBJ1-3; D remains ambiguous. The V gene's germline CDR1 is LGHDT and CDR2 YNNKEL (reference sequence). The CDR3 runs to 15 residues. V gave up 5 bases and J gave up 0 bases, with 11 bases separating them. The DNA for the CDR3 is TGTGCCAGCAGCTCTGGACTTTTCTCTGGAAACACCATATATTTT. Its protein product is CASSSGLFSGNTIYF.

The chain employs TRBV12-3 or TRBV12-4 and TRBJ1-5, with 7 bases aligning to TRBD1. With V trimmed by 6 bases and J by 4 bases, 3 bases remained unmatched. CDR3 size: 13 residues. CDR3 residues: CASSQGENQPQHF. In DNA form, the CDR3 reads TGTGCCAGCAGCCAGGGGGAGAATCAGCCCCAGCATTTT.

The chain combines TRBV12-3 or TRBV12-4 with TRBJ1-5; unclear D gene. The CDR3 has 13 amino acids. The germline V and J ends were trimmed by 2 bases and 3 bases, with 5 bases remaining between them. The DNA for the CDR3 is TGTGCCAGCAGTTTACCCCCCAATCAGCCCCAGCATTTT. Encoded protein: CASSLPPNQPQHF.

The sample holds a few counts of this clone. The chain carries TRBV11-2 and TRBJ2-7; TRBD2 is a possible D gene (5 bases). V was shortened by 6 bases and J by 4 bases, with 19 bases between the two germline ends. Germline assignment: CDR1 SGHAT and CDR2 FQNNGV. This CDR3 comprises 15 residues. The CDR3 nucleotides read TGTGCCAGCAGGAATAGCGCGAGTTTGGAGTACGAGCAGTACTTC. This encodes CASRNSASLEYEQYF. Based on the CDR3 plus reference TRBV11-2 and TRBJ2-7, the full variable domain is EAGVAQSPRYKIIEKRQSVAFWCNPISGHATLYWYQQILGQGPKLLIQFQNNGVVDDSQLPKDRFSAERLKGVDSTLKIQPAKLEDSAVYLCASRNSASLEYEQYFGPGTRLTVT.

In nucleotides, the CDR3 is TGTGCCAGCAGCTTGGGGAGAGTAGCTAACTATGGCTACACCTTC. This sequence encodes CASSLGRVANYGYTF. The rearrangement joins TRBV5-4 to TRBJ1-2; D gene unclear. There are 15 residues in the CDR3. Germline lookup yields CDR1 SGHNT and CDR2 YYREEE (reference sequence). Trimming stripped 0 bases from V and 0 bases from J, with 9 bases between.

The chain carries TRBV3-1 (or the pseudogene TRBV3-2) and TRBJ2-3, with D perhaps matching TRBD2 (6 bases). The CDR3 runs to 15 residues. Germline V CDR1 and CDR2: LGHDT, YNNKEL (reference sequence). V lost 4 bases to trimming and J lost 0 bases, with 11 bases between them. DNA for the CDR3: TGTGCCAGCAGCCCCCTGCGGGGCAGCACAGATACGCAGTATTTT. Its translation is CASSPLRGSTDTQYF.

The rearrangement joins TRBV4-2 to TRBJ1-1; D is possibly TRBD1 (5 bases). CDR1 is LGHNA and CDR2 is YNFKEQ in the germline V gene. Trimming shortened V by 8 bases and J by 0 bases, and 13 bases separated the two germline ends. This CDR3 is built from 14 residues. This chain's CDR3 is CASQPGTVNTEAFF. The CDR3 coding sequence is TGTGCCAGCCAACCCGGGACGGTGAACACTGAAGCTTTCTTT.

The chain links TRBV4-1 to TRBJ1-5; D remains unclear. V was pared by 0 bases and J by 5 bases, with 5 bases between. CDR1 is MGHRA, CDR2 YSYEKL, per germline. The CDR3 runs to 13 residues. The CDR3 DNA sequence: TGCGCCAGCAGCCAAGATAACTATCAGCCCCAGCATTTT. It is translated as CASSQDNYQPQHF.

The chain joins TRBV7-7 to TRBJ2-1; 7 bases are a match to TRBD2. This CDR3 comprises 15 residues. Looked up from germline, CDR1 is SSHAT and CDR2 is FNYEAQ (reference sequence). J lost 4 bases, V lost 5 bases, and 8 bases had no gene match. CDR3 nucleotide sequence: TGTGCCAGCAGCCTGGGGGGGACTCAGTACAATGAGCAGTTCTTC. Its protein product is CASSLGGTQYNEQFF.

This rearrangement joins TRBV4-1 to TRBJ2-1, with 7 bases lining up with TRBD2. From germline, CDR1 is MGHRA and CDR2 YSYEKL. With 4 bases clipped from V and 5 bases from J, the junction kept 8 bases outside the gene matches. The CDR3 is made up of 15 amino acids. This chain's CDR3 is CASSRTSGTDNEQFF. CDR3 bases: TGCGCCAGCAGCCGGACGAGCGGGACCGACAATGAGCAGTTCTTC.

The gene calls are TRBV5-1 and TRBJ2-1; 7 bases line up with TRBD2. Germline trimming cut 3 bases from V and 2 bases from J; bases unmatched to any gene: 11. The CDR3 has 17 amino acids. The germline V gene encodes CDR1 SGHRS and CDR2 YFSETQ. The CDR3 sequence: CASSWAGVLGPYNEQFF. The DNA of the CDR3 is TGCGCCAGCAGCTGGGCGGGGGTTCTAGGCCCCTACAATGAGCAGTTCTTC.

The chain recombines TRBV9 with TRBJ2-7; 7 bases fit TRBD1. V dropped 0 bases and J dropped 4; count of bases not matched to a gene: 7. The V gene's germline CDR1 is SGDLS and CDR2 YYNGEE. This CDR3 is 15 amino acids long. The CDR3 bases are TGTGCCAGCAGCGTAGCCCCCGGGACAGAGTACGAGCAGTACTTC. Its translation is CASSVAPGTEYEQYF.

The chain couples TRBV4-1 to TRBJ2-2; 8 bases line up with TRBD2. The CDR3 consists of 17 residues. The ends lost 6 bases at V and 4 bases at J; junction bases unmatched: 13. Looked up from germline, CDR1 is MGHRA and CDR2 is YSYEKL. DNA for the CDR3: TGCGCCAGCAGTCCTGGACTAGCCATGTCGGGCACCGGGGAGCTGTTTTTT. Translated, it gives CASSPGLAMSGTGELFF.

The V call is TRBV2, the J call TRBJ2-7; D may be TRBD1 (5 bases). Germline loops: CDR1 SNHLY, CDR2 FYNNEI. CDR3 length equals 14 residues. V lost 6 bases and J 6 bases, leaving 18 bases between the germline ends. The CDR3 protein is CASSPRLGVSEQYF. The CDR3 DNA reads as TGTGCCAGCAGCCCGCGGCTAGGGGTTAGCGAGCAGTACTTC.

The chain couples TRBV28 to TRBJ2-2, with D possibly TRBD2 on 6 matching bases. Per the germline V gene, CDR1 is MDHEN and CDR2 is SYDVKM. This CDR3 has 13 residues. V shed 11 bases and J shed 1 base, with 11 bases lying between them. CDR3 nucleotides: TGTGCCGGAGGGTCGGGGAACACCGGGGAGCTGTTTTTT. Translation gives CAGGSGNTGELFF.

The chain joins TRBV6-5 to TRBJ1-3, with D hard to call. The length of the CDR3 is 15 residues. Germline CDR1 and CDR2: MNHEY and SVGAGI. Trimming shortened V by 4 bases and J by 0 bases, and 10 bases separated the two germline ends. The CDR3 spells CASSSSIHSGNTIYF. The CDR3 coding sequence is TGTGCCAGCAGTTCCTCGATTCACTCTGGAAACACCATATATTTT.

V and J are TRBV6-4 and TRBJ2-1; unclear D gene. This CDR3 spans 13 amino acids. The germline V and J ends were trimmed by 8 bases and 5 bases, with 13 bases remaining between them. Germline V CDR1 and CDR2: MRHNA, SNTAGT. CDR3 in amino acids: CASSFADNNEQFF. CDR3 bases: TGTGCCAGCTCCTTTGCAGATAACAATGAGCAGTTCTTC.

The rearrangement uses TRBV19 and TRBJ1-1; 9 nucleotides line up with TRBD1. CDR1 is LNHDA and CDR2 is SQIVND in the germline V gene (reference sequence). The CDR3 has 16 amino acids. V lost 3 bases and J lost 3; bases outside the gene matches: 8. CDR3 nucleotide sequence: TGTGCCAGTAGTATGGGACAGGGAATCGTTTACACTGAAGCTTTCTTT. Translating it yields CASSMGQGIVYTEAFF.

V gene TRBV19 combines with J gene TRBJ1-5, with 7 bases matching TRBD1. From germline, CDR1 is LNHDA and CDR2 SQIVND (reference sequence). Germline trimming cut 5 bases from V and 1 base from J; bases unmatched to any gene: 11. This CDR3 is built from 17 residues. CDR3: CASSGDRVRRSNQPQHF. The CDR3 coding sequence is TGTGCCAGTAGTGGCGACAGGGTTCGCAGGAGCAATCAGCCCCAGCATTTT.

The rearrangement links TRBV30 to TRBJ1-3; perhaps TRBD1 as D (5 bases). There are 14 residues in the CDR3. Trimming took off 8 bases at V and 0 bases at J, with 14 bases between the two ends. CDR1 GTSNPN and CDR2 SVGIG come from the germline V gene (reference sequence). CDR3 sequence (DNA): TGTGCCGGCGGCGGGGACTACTCTGGAAACACCATATATTTT. Translating it yields CAGGGDYSGNTIYF.

This clone showed up just a few times. The gene calls are TRBV27 and TRBJ2-7; the match to TRBD2 covers 9 bases. J lost 0 bases, V lost 5 bases, and 8 bases had no gene match. The germline gives CDR1 MNHEY, CDR2 SMNVEV (reference sequence). The CDR3 covers 16 residues. The CDR3 spells CASSTRTSVTSYEQYF. For the CDR3, the DNA is TGTGCCAGCAGTACAAGGACTAGCGTGACCTCCTACGAGCAGTACTTC.

The chain recombines TRBV6-5 with TRBJ2-1, with unresolved D. This CDR3 spans 11 amino acids. Trimming stripped 0 bases from V and 9 bases from J, with 3 bases between. Germline-derived CDR1 and CDR2 are MNHEY and SVGAGI. CDR3 sequence reads: CASSYSGEQFF. CDR3 sequence (DNA): TGTGCCAGCAGTTACTCCGGTGAGCAGTTCTTC.